This is a list of T cell receptor beta chains from one sample in a study of early T cells in non-severe SARS-CoV-2 infection. MiXCR, run by TCRdb on the 5' RACE reads, gives a single entry per CDR3 protein. The sample holds tens of thousands of distinct CDR3 sequences; 11% are singletons and the top ten take less than 5%. Sequenced: whole blood. The receptors here all came from an adult who was a healthcare worker with PCR-confirmed SARS-CoV-2 infection or an uninfected control (not recorded which). The CDR3 runs from the conserved cysteine through the conserved F or W. Fields, in order: clone size, D gene, J gene, V gene, CDR3 protein, CDR3 DNA. The D gene is left open where the match is weak. Rows may omit the clone size; those that give it use once, few, many or a size class.

clone size: NA
D gene: NA
J gene: TRBJ2-5
V gene: TRBV5-1
CDR3 protein: CASSFTHRTRFETQYF
CDR3 DNA: TGCGCCAGCAGCTTTACTCACAGGACGAGGTTCGAGACCCAGTACTTC

clone size: many
D gene: TRBD1
J gene: TRBJ2-7
V gene: TRBV3-1
CDR3 protein: CASSRGQGYEQYF
CDR3 DNA: TGTGCCAGCAGCCGTGGACAGGGCTACGAGCAGTACTTC

clone size: many
D gene: NA
J gene: TRBJ1-1
V gene: TRBV5-4
CDR3 protein: CASSQHQGLEAFF
CDR3 DNA: TGTGCCAGCAGCCAGCACCAGGGGCTGGAAGCTTTCTTT

clone size: many
D gene: NA
J gene: TRBJ2-7
V gene: TRBV29-1
CDR3 protein: CSVGGSYEQYF
CDR3 DNA: TGCAGCGTGGGTGGGAGCTACGAGCAGTACTTC

clone size: many
D gene: NA
J gene: TRBJ1-5
V gene: TRBV20-1
CDR3 protein: CSASSRQNQPQHF
CDR3 DNA: TGCAGTGCTAGTAGCAGGCAGAATCAGCCCCAGCATTTT

clone size: NA
D gene: NA
J gene: TRBJ2-7
V gene: TRBV10-1
CDR3 protein: CASSNGIEQYF
CDR3 DNA: TGCGCCAGCAGTAACGGGATCGAGCAGTACTTC

clone size: many
D gene: NA
J gene: TRBJ2-2
V gene: TRBV6-6
CDR3 protein: CASSLTDSEYTGELFF
CDR3 DNA: TGTGCCAGCAGTCTGACGGACAGCGAGTACACCGGGGAGCTGTTTTTT

clone size: many
D gene: NA
J gene: TRBJ1-2
V gene: TRBV27
CDR3 protein: CASRGMHGYTF
CDR3 DNA: TGTGCCAGCAGGGGTATGCATGGCTACACCTTC

clone size: few
D gene: NA
J gene: TRBJ1-4
V gene: TRBV30
CDR3 protein: CAWRKVATNEKLFF
CDR3 DNA: TGTGCCTGGAGAAAGGTTGCAACTAATGAAAAACTGTTTTTT

clone size: few
D gene: NA
J gene: TRBJ2-3
V gene: TRBV29-1
CDR3 protein: CSVRGGLDTQYF
CDR3 DNA: TGCAGCGTTAGGGGGGGGCTAGATACGCAGTATTTT

clone size: many
D gene: TRBD2
J gene: TRBJ2-7
V gene: TRBV20-1
CDR3 protein: CSARGGREAYEQYF
CDR3 DNA: TGCAGTGCTAGGGGCGGGAGGGAAGCCTACGAGCAGTACTTC

clone size: few
D gene: NA
J gene: TRBJ2-2
V gene: TRBV27
CDR3 protein: CASRGAGELFF
CDR3 DNA: TGTGCCAGCAGAGGGGCCGGGGAGCTGTTTTTT

clone size: NA
D gene: TRBD2
J gene: TRBJ2-7
V gene: TRBV28
CDR3 protein: CASSLVTSGSYEQYF
CDR3 DNA: TGTGCCAGCAGTTTAGTGACTAGCGGGAGTTACGAGCAGTACTTC

clone size: NA
D gene: NA
J gene: TRBJ2-3
V gene: TRBV6-6
CDR3 protein: CATTPTTDTQYF
CDR3 DNA: TGTGCCACCACTCCCACTACAGATACGCAGTATTTT

clone size: few
D gene: NA
J gene: TRBJ1-5
V gene: TRBV12-3/TRBV12-4
CDR3 protein: CASSFGVGQPQHF
CDR3 DNA: TGTGCCAGCAGTTTTGGTGTAGGTCAGCCCCAGCATTTT

clone size: many
D gene: NA
J gene: TRBJ2-3
V gene: TRBV7-4
CDR3 protein: CASTNLLVPGTDTQYF
CDR3 DNA: TGTGCCAGCACCAACTTACTAGTGCCGGGCACAGATACGCAGTATTTT

clone size: many
D gene: NA
J gene: TRBJ2-1
V gene: TRBV6-1
CDR3 protein: CASSLSSYNEQFF
CDR3 DNA: TGTGCCAGCTCTTTGAGCTCCTACAATGAGCAGTTCTTC

clone size: many
D gene: NA
J gene: TRBJ2-5
V gene: TRBV2
CDR3 protein: CASSLEETQYF
CDR3 DNA: TGTGCCAGCAGCTTGGAAGAGACCCAGTACTTC

clone size: many
D gene: NA
J gene: TRBJ1-5
V gene: TRBV4-1
CDR3 protein: CASSQHINQPQHF
CDR3 DNA: TGCGCCAGCAGCCAACATATCAATCAGCCCCAGCATTTT